The sample holds a few counts of the clone carrying this T cell receptor (beta chain). The antigen remains undetermined. V lost 6 bases and J 0 bases, leaving 10 bases between the germline ends. This CDR3 region has 14 residues. Germline V gives CDR1 MDHEN, CDR2 SYDVKM. The data derive from a study of T cell repertoires in cytomegalovirus infection. Study context: Selected CMV epitopes included recently identified HLA-C-restricted ones as well as well-studied HLA-B-restricted ones. CMV infection plus the matching HLA type was flagged by public TCR beta signatures.

Points from the study as a whole: The study identified carriers of CMV plus the relevant HLA from cumulative public TCR beta family frequency.

From the reads, TCRdb called clonotypes with MiXCR, one entry per CDR3 protein. The sample lists some 920,000 distinct CDR3 sequences; 30% to 40% were seen once. This TCR came from a human donor in good health (CMV status not recorded). Some clones in this sample may be carry-over from other donors' samples. The J gene is TRBJ2-3, the V gene TRBV28; D is ambiguous. Here the sequenced sample was cultured CD8+ T cells from PBMCs, taken from culture after CMV antigen stimulation. CDR3: CASRGITSTDTQYF. The CDR3 nucleotides are TGTGCCAGCAGAGGAATCACTAGCACAGATACGCAGTATTTT.